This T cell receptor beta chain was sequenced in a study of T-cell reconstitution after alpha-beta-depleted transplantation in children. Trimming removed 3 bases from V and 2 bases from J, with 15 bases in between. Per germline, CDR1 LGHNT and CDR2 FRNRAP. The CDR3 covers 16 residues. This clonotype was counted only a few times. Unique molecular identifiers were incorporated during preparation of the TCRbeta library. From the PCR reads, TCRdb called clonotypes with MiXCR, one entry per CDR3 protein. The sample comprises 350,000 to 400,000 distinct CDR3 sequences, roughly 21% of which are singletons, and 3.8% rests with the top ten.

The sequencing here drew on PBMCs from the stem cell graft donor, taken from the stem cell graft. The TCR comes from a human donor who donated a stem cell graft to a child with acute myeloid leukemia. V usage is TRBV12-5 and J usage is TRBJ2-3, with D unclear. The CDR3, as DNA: TGTGCTAGTGGTTTCTCAGACTTTAGGGACACAGATACGCAGTATTTT. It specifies CASGFSDFRDTDTQYF.